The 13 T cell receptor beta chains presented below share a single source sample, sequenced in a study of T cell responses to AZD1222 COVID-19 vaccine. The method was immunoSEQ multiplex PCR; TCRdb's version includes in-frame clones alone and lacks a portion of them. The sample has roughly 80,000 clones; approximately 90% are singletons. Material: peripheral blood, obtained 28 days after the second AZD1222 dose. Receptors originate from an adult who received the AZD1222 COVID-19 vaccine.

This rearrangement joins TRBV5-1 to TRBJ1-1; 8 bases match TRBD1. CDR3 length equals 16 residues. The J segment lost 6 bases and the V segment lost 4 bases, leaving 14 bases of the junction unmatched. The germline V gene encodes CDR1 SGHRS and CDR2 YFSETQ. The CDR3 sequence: CASSHQTLGQGAEAFF. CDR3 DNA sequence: TGCGCCAGCAGCCACCAAACCCTCGGACAGGGTGCTGAAGCTTTCTTT. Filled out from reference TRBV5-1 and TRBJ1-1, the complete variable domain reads KAGVTQTPRYLIKTRGQQVTLSCSPISGHRSVSWYQQTPGQGLQFLFEYFSETQRNKGNFPGRFSGRQFSNSRSEMNVSTLELGDSALYLCASSHQTLGQGAEAFFGQGTRLTVV.

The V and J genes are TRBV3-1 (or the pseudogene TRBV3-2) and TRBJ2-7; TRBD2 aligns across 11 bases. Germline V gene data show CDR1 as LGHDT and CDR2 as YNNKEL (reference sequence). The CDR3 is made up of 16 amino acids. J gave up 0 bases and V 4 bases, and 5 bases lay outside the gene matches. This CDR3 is CASSRLAGGHSYEQYF. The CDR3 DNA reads TGTGCCAGCAGCCGCCTAGCGGGAGGACACTCCTACGAGCAGTACTTC.

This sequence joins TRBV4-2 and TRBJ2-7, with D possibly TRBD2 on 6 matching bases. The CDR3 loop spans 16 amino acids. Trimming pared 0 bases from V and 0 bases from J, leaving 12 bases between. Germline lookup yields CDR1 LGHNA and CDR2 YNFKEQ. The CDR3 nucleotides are TGTGCCAGCAGCCAAGAATTCCCGGGACTCTCCTACGAGCAGTACTTC. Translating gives CASSQEFPGLSYEQYF.

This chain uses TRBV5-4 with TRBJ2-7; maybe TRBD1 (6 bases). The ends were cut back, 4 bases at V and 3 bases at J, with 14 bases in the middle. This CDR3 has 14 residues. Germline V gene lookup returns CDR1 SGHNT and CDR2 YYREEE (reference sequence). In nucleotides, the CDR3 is TGTGCCAGCAGCCAGGGGCGCGAGGGCTACGAGCAGTACTTC. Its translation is CASSQGREGYEQYF.

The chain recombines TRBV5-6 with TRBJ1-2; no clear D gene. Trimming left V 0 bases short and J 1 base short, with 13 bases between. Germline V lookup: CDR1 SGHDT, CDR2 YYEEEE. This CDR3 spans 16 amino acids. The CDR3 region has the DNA TGTGCCAGCAGCTTGGGAGTTATGCAACTTAACTATGGCTACACCTTC. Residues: CASSLGVMQLNYGYTF. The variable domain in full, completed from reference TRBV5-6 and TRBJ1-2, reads DAGVTQSPTHLIKTRGQQVTLRCSPKSGHDTVSWYQQALGQGPQFIFQYYEEEERQRGNFPDRFSGHQFPNYSSELNVNALLLGDSALYLCASSLGVMQLNYGYTFGSGTRLTVV.

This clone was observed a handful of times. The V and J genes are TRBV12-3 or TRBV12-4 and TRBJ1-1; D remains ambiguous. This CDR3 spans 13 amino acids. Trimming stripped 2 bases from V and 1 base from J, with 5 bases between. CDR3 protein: CASSLRGNTEAFF. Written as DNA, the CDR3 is TGTGCCAGCAGTTTACGGGGGAACACTGAAGCTTTCTTT.

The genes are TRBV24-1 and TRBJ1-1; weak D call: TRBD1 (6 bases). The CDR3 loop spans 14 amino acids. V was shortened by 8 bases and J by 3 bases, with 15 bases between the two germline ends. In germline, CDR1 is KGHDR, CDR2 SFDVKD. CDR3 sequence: CATMGASGDTEAFF. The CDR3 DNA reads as TGTGCCACCATGGGGGCCTCGGGGGACACTGAAGCTTTCTTT.

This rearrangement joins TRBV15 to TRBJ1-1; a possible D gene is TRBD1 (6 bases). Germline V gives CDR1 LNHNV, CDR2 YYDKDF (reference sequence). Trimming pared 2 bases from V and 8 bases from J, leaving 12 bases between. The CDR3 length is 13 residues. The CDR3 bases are TGTGCCACCAGCAGATACTCCGGGACAGAAGCTTTCTTT. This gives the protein CATSRYSGTEAFF.

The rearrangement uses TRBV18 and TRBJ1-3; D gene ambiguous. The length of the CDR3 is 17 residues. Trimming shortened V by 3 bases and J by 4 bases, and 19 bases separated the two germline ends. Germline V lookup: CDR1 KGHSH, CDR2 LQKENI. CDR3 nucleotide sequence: TGTGCCAGCTCACCCCGTTTCGTGGGGTCAGCGGGAAACACCATATATTTT. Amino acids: CASSPRFVGSAGNTIYF.

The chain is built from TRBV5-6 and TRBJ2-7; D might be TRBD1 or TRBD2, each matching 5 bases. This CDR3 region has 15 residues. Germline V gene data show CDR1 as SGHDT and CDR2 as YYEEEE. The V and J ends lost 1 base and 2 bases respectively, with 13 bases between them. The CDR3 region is CASSLPAGTPYEQYF. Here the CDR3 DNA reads TGTGCCAGCAGCTTGCCGGCAGGGACGCCCTACGAGCAGTACTTC. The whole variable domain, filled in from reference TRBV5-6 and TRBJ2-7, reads DAGVTQSPTHLIKTRGQQVTLRCSPKSGHDTVSWYQQALGQGPQFIFQYYEEEERQRGNFPDRFSGHQFPNYSSELNVNALLLGDSALYLCASSLPAGTPYEQYFGPGTRLTVT.

As DNA, the CDR3 is TGTGCCAGCGCCGGGACAGCACGCTATGGCTACACCTTC. Encoded protein: CASAGTARYGYTF. The gene calls are TRBV14 and TRBJ1-2, with TRBD1 matching 7 bases. Germline V CDR1 and CDR2: SGHDN, FVKESK. This CDR3 has 13 residues. V dropped 8 bases and J dropped 4; count of bases not matched to a gene: 7.

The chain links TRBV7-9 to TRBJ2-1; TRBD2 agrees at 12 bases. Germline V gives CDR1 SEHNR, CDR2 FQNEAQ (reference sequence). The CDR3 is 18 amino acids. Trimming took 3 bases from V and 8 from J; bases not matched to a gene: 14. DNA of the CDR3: TGTGCCAGCAGCTTTTGGGTAGCTAGCGGGAGGGCCACAGATGAGCAGTTCTTC. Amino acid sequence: CASSFWVASGRATDEQFF.

The CDR3 protein is CASSQLNSPNYGYTF. Written as DNA, the CDR3 is TGCGCCAGCAGCCAACTAAACTCCCCTAACTATGGCTACACCTTC. The chain combines TRBV4-1 with TRBJ1-2; D is ambiguous. Trimming shortened V by 2 bases and J by 0 bases, and 10 bases separated the two germline ends. This CDR3 contains 15 residues. Germline V CDR1 and CDR2: MGHRA, YSYEKL.